One T cell receptor beta chain is described in this entry. The sample is drawn from a study of cytomegalovirus exposure and HLA in healthy donors. Trimming cost V 3 bases and J 1 base, with 10 bases left between them. Germline CDR1 SEHNR, CDR2 FQNEAQ (reference sequence). The CDR3 consists of 15 residues. Researchers ran the PCR with 60 Vbeta and 13 Jbeta primers. Measured with immunoSEQ multiplex PCR; TCRdb has only the in-frame clones, and not every one. The sample lists roughly 140,000 clones; 76% were seen once. The sequencing input was PBMCs. The source is a woman aged 40 to 55 in good health and CMV-seronegative. The V call is TRBV7-9, the J call TRBJ1-3; D is undetermined. In DNA, the CDR3 is TGTGCCAGCAGCTTGCAGCTAGCTTCTGGAAACACCATATATTTT. As protein: CASSLQLASGNTIYF. Full variable domain (remainder filled in from reference TRBV7-9 and TRBJ1-3): DTGVSQNPRHKITKRGQNVTFRCDPISEHNRLYWYRQTLGQGPEFLTYFQNEAQLEKSRLLSDRFSAERPKGSFSTLEIQRTEQGDSAMYLCASSLQLASGNTIYFGEGSWLTVV.